The rows below give T cell receptor beta chains drawn from one sample of a study of CD8+CD57+ T cells in acquired aplastic anemia. Using its own MiXCR run on the reads, TCRdb lists one record per CDR3 protein. Of 200,000 to 250,000 distinct CDR3 sequences listed, 34% were seen once; the top ten hold 1.1%. Sequences were obtained from sorted CD4+, CD8+, or CD8+CD57+ T cells (not recorded which) from PBMCs. The receptors originated from a human donor in good health, serving as a control. CDR3s include the opening cysteine and the closing phenylalanine or tryptophan. D genes are given only for firm matches. Size is stated for part of the rows, as once, few or many counts, or as a class when the clone is expanded.

V	J	D	size	CDR3	DNA
TRBV5-1	TRBJ1-1	NA	NA	CASSTRGTANTEAFF	TGCGCCAGCAGCACAAGAGGGACGGCAAACACTGAAGCTTTCTTT
TRBV19	TRBJ1-1	NA	many	CASSFSLGGGTEAFF	TGTGCCAGTAGTTTTTCTCTGGGTGGCGGCACTGAAGCTTTCTTT
TRBV7-2	TRBJ1-1	NA	many	CASSLDSETEAFF	TGTGCCAGCAGCTTAGATTCTGAGACTGAAGCTTTCTTT
TRBV19	TRBJ1-6	TRBD1	NA	CASRGTGVNSPLHF	TGTGCCAGTAGGGGGACAGGGGTGAATTCACCCCTCCACTTT
TRBV4-1	TRBJ1-2	NA	NA	CAGSQERTPFYGYIF	TGTGCCGGCAGCCAAGAGAGGACGCCCTTCTATGGCTACATCTTC
TRBV5-1	TRBJ2-2	NA	few	CASSWLTGELFF	TGCGCCAGCAGCTGGCTCACCGGGGAGCTGTTTTTT
TRBV7-2	TRBJ2-7	TRBD2	many	CASTPVAAGGVYEQYF	TGTGCCAGCACCCCCGTGGCAGCGGGGGGTGTTTACGAGCAGTACTTC
TRBV15	TRBJ1-2	NA	NA	CATSTDPGRYSF	TGTGCCACCAGCACCGATCCGGGACGGTACTCCTTC
TRBV19	TRBJ1-4	TRBD1	NA	CASRPGQGSEKLFF	TGTGCCAGTAGACCGGGACAGGGAAGCGAAAAACTGTTTTTT
TRBV20-1	TRBJ1-4	NA	NA	CSASPLSGEKLFF	TGCAGTGCTAGCCCCTTATCGGGTGAAAAACTGTTTTTT
TRBV27	TRBJ2-7	NA	few	CASSFFGVGTYEQYF	TGTGCCAGCAGTTTCTTCGGCGTGGGCACCTACGAGCAGTACTTC
TRBV7-3	TRBJ2-1	NA	many	CASSSILSSYNEQFF	TGTGCCAGCAGCTCTATCCTTAGCTCCTACAATGAGCAGTTCTTC
TRBV25-1	TRBJ2-6	TRBD1	many	CASSERLSGGAGANVLTF	TGTGCCAGCAGTGAAAGGTTATCAGGGGGCGCTGGGGCCAACGTCCTGACTTTC
TRBV5-1	TRBJ2-6	NA	few	CASSQHPGTTLGGTGANVLTF	TGCGCCAGCAGCCAGCACCCCGGGACAACTCTCGGAGGTACCGGGGCCAACGTCCTGACTTTC
TRBV12-3/TRBV12-4	TRBJ2-5	TRBD2	few	CASSPPRWRGDSETQYF	TGTGCCAGCAGTCCCCCAAGGTGGCGGGGGGATTCGGAGACCCAGTACTTC
TRBV7-9	TRBJ1-2	NA	NA	CASSQGNDYGYTF	TGTGCCAGCAGCCAAGGGAATGACTATGGCTACACCTTC
TRBV11-2	TRBJ2-1	TRBD2	many	CASSLGGSGEIVNEQFF	TGTGCCAGCAGCTTGGGTGGTAGCGGGGAGATAGTAAATGAGCAGTTCTTC
TRBV2	TRBJ2-7	TRBD1	many	CASSEPAGGLYF	TGTGCCAGCAGTGAACCGGCAGGGGGCCTGTACTTC
TRBV7-9	TRBJ2-3	NA	few	CAPHLQASTDTQYF	TGTGCCCCCCATTTGCAGGCTAGCACAGATACGCAGTATTTT